This TCR beta chain was recovered during a study of blood T cell repertoires in COVID-19. Study in general: Samples came from the United States, Italy and Spain, spanning acute and convalescent COVID-19.

The authors' processing: Scientists estimated how many nucleated cells there were by amplifying reference gene primers. Here immunoSEQ multiplex PCR was the method, and the copy in TCRdb shows in-frame clones only, minus some. That table gives V, J and clone size, and the DNA gave D and trimming. Among around 300,000 clones listed, about 82% were seen once. V was cut by 8 bases and J by 1 base, with 10 bases left in between. CDR3 length equals 13 residues. Germline assignment: CDR1 LNHDA and CDR2 SQIVND (reference sequence). The TCR comes from a human donor in a cohort sampled during active COVID-19. Sequencing used peripheral blood. The V gene is TRBV19, the J gene TRBJ2-3; a weak D match, TRBD2 (7 bases). The CDR3 region is CASGGARTDTQYF. In DNA form, the CDR3 reads TGTGCCAGTGGGGGGGCGCGCACAGATACGCAGTATTTT.